The clone carrying this T cell receptor (beta chain) was found a few times. The V gene lost 5 bases and the J gene lost 7 bases, with 18 bases spanning the gap. This CDR3 is 16 amino acids long. The germline gives CDR1 SGHVS, CDR2 FNYEAQ. This specimen comes from a study of control samples from healthy donors and cancer patients. Data came from immunoSEQ multiplex PCR; TCRdb stores just in-frame clones and leaves some out. The sample comprises 95,000 to 150,000 clones, roughly 87% of which are singletons, and around 9.4% rests with the top ten. Material: blood. The chain couples TRBV7-6 to TRBJ1-6; a possible D gene is TRBD1 (6 bases). This TCR was recovered from a man in his forties in good health. Here the CDR3 reads CASSRTRGAKNSPLHF. CDR3 bases: TGTGCCAGCAGCCGTACTAGGGGGGCGAAGAATTCACCCCTCCACTTT.